The 13 T cell receptor beta chains listed next were all sequenced from one sample in a study of blood T cells in healthy people across ages. It was with a sample-barcoded 5' primer and a J-beta primer mix that a second PCR of about 7 to 12 cycles was run. In TCRdb, the 5' RACE reads were re-called with MiXCR into one record per CDR3 protein. In the table there are 1.8 million or so distinct CDR3 sequences, about 39% of which are singletons. The sample was blood. These receptors all come from a human donor in good health.

This chain connects TRBV11-2 to TRBJ2-3; TRBD2 might be the D (7 bases). This CDR3 is 15 amino acids long. Germline CDR1 reads SGHAT; CDR2 reads FQNNGV. V shed 2 bases and J shed 6 bases, with 15 bases lying between them. CDR3 sequence reads: CASSLRGGAMDTQYF. The CDR3 DNA follows: TGTGCCAGCAGCTTAAGAGGGGGGGCGATGGATACGCAGTATTTT.

The rearrangement joins TRBV4-1 to TRBJ2-5; 9 bases are a match to TRBD2. Trimming at V came to 0 bases and at J to 7 bases, leaving 9 bases not matched to a gene. This CDR3 has 16 residues. Germline CDR1 is MGHRA and CDR2 is YSYEKL. CDR3 in amino acids: CASSQDRAGGWLTQYF. CDR3 nucleotide sequence: TGCGCCAGCAGCCAAGATCGAGCGGGGGGTTGGTTGACCCAGTACTTC.

The table lists this clonotype with a count of one. A junction end diverges from the germline sequence, so it may reflect a read error. The chain employs TRBV10-3 and TRBJ2-7; tentatively, D is TRBD1 (6 bases). CDR1 ENHRY and CDR2 SYGVKD come from the germline V gene. The CDR3 extends over 14 amino acids. The CDR3 protein is CAIMDGTRPYGQYF. CDR3 coding DNA: TGTGCCATCATGGACGGGACACGACCCTACGGGCAGTACTTC.

The CDR3 sequence: CASRLSHSYEQYF. As DNA, the CDR3 is TGTGCCAGCAGGCTTTCCCACTCCTACGAGCAGTACTTC. The chain is built from TRBV27 and TRBJ2-4; D is uncertain. The DNA end lines up better with TRBJ2-7; the J call may be wrong. The CDR3 has 13 amino acids. The germline V gene encodes CDR1 MNHEY and CDR2 SMNVEV (reference sequence).

This clonotype was observed a single time. This chain uses TRBV7-2 with TRBJ2-3, with 8 bases aligning to TRBD1. This CDR3 is built from 13 residues. The V segment lost 8 bases and the J segment 8 bases; nucleotides outside the gene matches: 9. Germline V gene lookup returns CDR1 SGHTA and CDR2 FQGNSA. The CDR3 bases are TGTGCCAGCGGAACAGGGGGTGCGGGTACGCAGTATTTT. Translated: CASGTGGAGTQYF.

The V call is TRBV4-1, the J call TRBJ1-1, with D hard to call. Germline V gene data show CDR1 as MGHRA and CDR2 as YSYEKL. This CDR3 comprises 15 residues. Trimming stripped 0 bases from V and 0 bases from J, with 8 bases between. CDR3 in amino acids: CASSQERTLNTEAFF. The CDR3 DNA reads as TGCGCCAGCAGCCAAGAGCGGACTCTGAACACTGAAGCTTTCTTT.

This clonotype was counted between two and nine times. The genes are TRBV6-5 and TRBJ2-3; 9 bases fit TRBD2. The CDR3 loop spans 15 amino acids. Losses at the gene ends were 6 bases for V and 5 bases for J; bases not matched to a gene: 9. The V gene's germline CDR1 is MNHEY and CDR2 SVGAGI. The CDR3 is CASRRIAGDVDTQYF. In DNA form, the CDR3 reads TGTGCCAGCAGGCGAATAGCGGGGGATGTAGATACGCAGTATTTT.

This clonotype appeared a few times. CDR3 sequence reads: CASSPPFSYNEQFF. CDR3 bases: TGTGCCAGCAGTCCCCCGTTCTCCTACAATGAGCAGTTCTTC. The gene calls are TRBV6-5 and TRBJ2-1; D remains unclear. V shed 5 bases and J shed 0 bases, with 8 bases lying between them. Germline CDR1 MNHEY, CDR2 SVGAGI. The CDR3 covers 14 residues.

This clonotype has a single count. The rearrangement joins TRBV27 to TRBJ2-1; tentative D call: TRBD2 (6 bases). The germline V and J ends were trimmed by 8 bases and 15 bases, with 17 bases remaining between them. This CDR3 is built from 11 residues. Germline V gene data show CDR1 as MNHEY and CDR2 as SMNVEV (reference sequence). CDR3 bases: TGTGCCAGCGGGCCAGGGAGGTATTGGTTCTTC. It is translated as CASGPGRYWFF.

This chain uses TRBV12-3 or TRBV12-4 with TRBJ2-1, with TRBD1 identical over 7 bases. The CDR3 has 15 residues. V shed 3 bases and J 5 bases; nucleotides not matched to a gene: 7. The CDR3, as DNA: TGTGCCAGCAGTTTGGGCAGGGGGATCAACAATGAGCAGTTCTTC. It codes for CASSLGRGINNEQFF.

In its sample, this clonotype was seen a few times. The rearrangement links TRBV7-2 to TRBJ2-7, with D maybe TRBD1 (7 bases). CDR1 is SGHTA and CDR2 is FQGNSA in the germline V gene. This CDR3 contains 14 residues. V shed 5 bases and J shed 3 bases, with 14 bases lying between them. The CDR3 sequence: CASSPRRGLYEQYF. CDR3 nucleotide sequence: TGTGCCAGCAGCCCCCGGAGGGGGCTCTACGAGCAGTACTTC. Drawing the rest from reference TRBV7-2 and TRBJ2-7, the complete variable domain is GAGVSQSPSNKVTEKGKDVELRCDPISGHTALYWYRQSLGQGLEFLIYFQGNSAPDKSGLPSDRFSAERTGGSVSTLTIQRTQQEDSAVYLCASSPRRGLYEQYFGPGTRLTVT.

The chain has TRBV5-6 and TRBJ2-7; unclear D gene. This CDR3 is 14 amino acids long. The V and J ends lost 4 bases and 2 bases respectively, with 13 bases between them. Germline CDR1 is SGHDT and CDR2 is YYEEEE. CDR3 amino acids: CASSLYDFTYEQYF. The CDR3 DNA is TGTGCCAGCAGCCTGTATGACTTCACCTACGAGCAGTACTTC.

V and J are TRBV3-1 and TRBJ1-2; no reliable D call. Trimming cost V 2 bases and J 8 bases, with 15 bases left between them. Germline V gene data show CDR1 as LGHDT and CDR2 as YNNKEL (reference sequence). CDR3 length equals 14 residues. For the CDR3, the DNA is TGTGCCAGCAGCCAAAGAGTTACCGGGAAGGGCTACACCTTC. This gives the protein CASSQRVTGKGYTF. The full variable domain, in which reference TRBV3-1 and TRBJ1-2 provide the parts outside the CDR3, is DTAVSQTPKYLVTQMGNDKSIKCEQNLGHDTMYWYKQDSKKFLKIMFSYNNKELIINETVPNRFSPKSPDKAHLNLHINSLELGDSAVYFCASSQRVTGKGYTFGSGTRLTVV.